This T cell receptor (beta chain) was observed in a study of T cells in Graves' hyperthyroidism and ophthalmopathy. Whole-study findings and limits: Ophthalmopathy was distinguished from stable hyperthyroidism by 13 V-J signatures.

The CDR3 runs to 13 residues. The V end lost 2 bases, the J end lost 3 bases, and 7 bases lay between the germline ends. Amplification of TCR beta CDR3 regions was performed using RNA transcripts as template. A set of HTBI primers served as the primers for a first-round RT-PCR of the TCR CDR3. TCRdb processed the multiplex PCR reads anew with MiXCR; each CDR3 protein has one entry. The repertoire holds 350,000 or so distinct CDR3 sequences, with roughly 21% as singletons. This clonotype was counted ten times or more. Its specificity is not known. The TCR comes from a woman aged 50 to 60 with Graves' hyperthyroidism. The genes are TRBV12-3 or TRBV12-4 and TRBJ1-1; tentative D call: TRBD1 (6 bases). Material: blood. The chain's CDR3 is CASSLKGDTEAFF. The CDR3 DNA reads TGTGCCAGCAGTTTAAAGGGGGACACTGAAGCTTTCTTT.